This T cell receptor beta chain was documented in a study of cytomegalovirus exposure and HLA in healthy donors. Notes on the study in general: What was likely a sequencing artifact was a cluster of highly shared sequence variants.

As to this clone: Its target is not known.

This cohort consisted of healthy bone marrow donors. The PCR employed 60 Vbeta primers together with 13 Jbeta primers. Clones were sequenced by immunoSEQ multiplex PCR, and TCRdb holds only the in-frame ones, with some missing. Of about 160,000 clones in the sample, 80% to 85% were seen once. Trimming took 7 bases from V and 2 from J; bases not matched to a gene: 4. This CDR3 is 13 amino acids long. Germline V lookup: CDR1 MNHNY, CDR2 SVGAGI (reference sequence). This sequence was found in a boy between 2 and 10 years old in good health and CMV-seronegative. This sequence joins TRBV6-6 and TRBJ1-2; TRBD1 agrees at 7 bases. The sequencing sample was made of PBMCs. The CDR3 sequence is CASTLQGNYGYTF. DNA for the CDR3: TGTGCCAGCACCTTACAGGGGAACTATGGCTACACCTTC.